The TCR beta chain under discussion was sequenced for a study of shared clonotypes between healthy human individuals. For the study at large: Donors were a couple of women and three men aged 18 to 49.

Terminally differentiated effector memory CD45RA+ cells were excluded by CCR7 positive selection of CD45RO-negative cells. A word on this clone: The antigen is unknown.

General observations from the study: Sharing across four donors was highest in naive CD4 (around 5%) and lowest in memory CD8 (roughly 0.4%). Lower generation probabilities were found for non-shared clonotypes than for those shared by all four donors.

Only in-frame clones appear in the TCRdb table, and some are missing; sequencing was by immunoSEQ multiplex PCR. The data contain roughly 2.1 million clones, under 95% of them singletons. The CDR3 has 15 residues. V lost 2 bases and J 2 bases, leaving 13 bases between the germline ends. CDR1 and CDR2 from the germline V gene are SGHRS and YFSETQ. This receptor was obtained from a man in his late teens or twenties in good health. Some clones in this sample may be carry-over from other donors' samples. V usage is TRBV5-1 and J usage is TRBJ1-1; unclear D gene. Material for sequencing was naive CD8+ T cells from PBMCs. CDR3 residues: CASSLTSTLNTEAFF. In DNA, the CDR3 is TGCGCCAGCAGCTTAACCTCTACACTTAACACTGAAGCTTTCTTT.